The TCR beta chain described here comes from a study of cytotoxic CD8 clonotypes in ibrutinib-treated CLL. Across the whole study: Patient counts were about 12 relapsed/refractory, under 16 treatment-naive and 17 to 18 IGHV unmutated.

Study results and limitations: A difference in sampling times existed between sustained-remission and progressing patients. Baseline clonality, above age-matched healthy donor levels, tracked circulating CD8+ T-cell counts. Baseline levels were approached again at progression, after clonality had risen at ibrutinib response.

Repertoires were generated with immunoSEQ multiplex PCR, while TCRdb's copy carries only in-frame clones and drops some. The repertoire consists of 300,000 or so clones, with roughly 71% occurring once and the leading ten covering roughly 6.3%. Comment on this clone: Its antigen remains unknown.

CDR3 size: 14 residues. Germline lookup yields CDR1 SGHDT and CDR2 YYEEEE. Trimming shortened V by 0 bases and J by 1 base, and 6 bases separated the two germline ends. Here the sequenced sample was PBMCs, taken after 36 months of ibrutinib treatment. This TCR was recovered from a human donor with chronic lymphocytic leukemia. The chain joins TRBV5-6 to TRBJ2-3; D is undetermined. CDR3 region: CASSLGPGTDTQYF. The CDR3 nucleotides are TGTGCCAGCAGCTTGGGCCCTGGCACAGATACGCAGTATTTT.